These T cell receptor beta chains were read from a single sample in a study of regulatory T cells in long-lasting Graves disease. TCRdb itself ran the multiplex PCR reads through MiXCR, one entry per CDR3 protein. Here the sample spans hundreds of thousands of distinct CDR3 sequences, about 15% being singletons. These same records also appear under a second study, on T cells in Graves' hyperthyroidism and ophthalmopathy.

The sequencing used peripheral blood mononuclear cells (PBMCs), collected at new diagnosis, from a patient treated with antithyroid drugs. Source of these receptors: a woman between 40 and 65 years old with Graves disease. CDR3s include the opening cysteine and the closing phenylalanine or tryptophan.

j_call	v_call	cdr3_aa
TRBJ1-2	TRBV20-1	CSARIQGRAGYGYTF
TRBJ1-1	TRBV7-9	CASSLAGAGTEAFF
TRBJ1-4	TRBV11-2	CASSFRDRGNEKLFF
TRBJ1-1	TRBV19	CASSPLSGVAFF
TRBJ2-1	TRBV4-1	CASNRKSGGEYNEQFF
TRBJ2-1	TRBV28	CASSLRRLAGGVRNEQFF
TRBJ2-5	TRBV6-2/TRBV6-3	CASSYSTGSGGIKETQYF
TRBJ2-7	TRBV10-1	CASSDSPGGDEQYF
TRBJ1-6	TRBV2	CASRDPAGSPLHF
TRBJ2-3	TRBV2	CASSDGLLTDTQYF
TRBJ2-3	TRBV10-3	CAISGVRVGMGDTQYF
TRBJ1-3	TRBV3-1	CASSRGSGNTIYF
TRBJ1-1	TRBV14	CASSPGTWSTEAFF
TRBJ2-7	TRBV20-1	CSASGGHPRGYEQYF
TRBJ2-1	TRBV3-1	CASSALAGGNEQFF
TRBJ1-1	TRBV18	CASSPRVEWTEAFF
TRBJ1-5	TRBV2	CASSDGTLGQPQHF
TRBJ1-4	TRBV20-1	CSAIQGANTNEKLFF
TRBJ1-1	TRBV5-6	CASSSVDRTDLNTEAFF
TRBJ2-5	TRBV7-9	CASSSRTGNQETQYF
TRBJ2-5	TRBV28	CASTRQIQETQYF
TRBJ1-1	TRBV18	CASSPKGASEAFF
TRBJ1-2	TRBV13	CASSFGGGVSDYGYTF
TRBJ2-1	TRBV29-1	CSVEVSGWGQDEQFF
TRBJ2-1	TRBV18	CASSPDGSGVPSSYNEQFF
TRBJ2-7	TRBV30	CAWTSGGYYEQYF
TRBJ1-1	TRBV2	CASSTGPEAFF
TRBJ2-7	TRBV20-1	CSASSDRHYEQYF
TRBJ1-3	TRBV3-1	CASSQRGAGNTIYF
TRBJ1-2	TRBV5-1	CASSRPDYGYTF
TRBJ2-1	TRBV5-5	CASSLMIGNSKKFNEQFF
TRBJ2-6	TRBV24-1	CATILWRGIPGANVLTF
TRBJ2-5	TRBV24-1	CATSDWGQETQYF
TRBJ1-1	TRBV6-5	CASSYSSDRRDTEAFF
TRBJ1-2	TRBV5-1	CASSLMGPQDYGYTF
TRBJ1-1	TRBV9	CASSVEQMNTEAFF
TRBJ2-1	TRBV6-1	CASRPTSDFYNEQFF
TRBJ2-1	TRBV29-1	CSILAGGRNEQFF
TRBJ2-5	TRBV7-2	CASTRWSPRAQETQYF
TRBJ1-6	TRBV20-1	CSASGYRDSPLHF
TRBJ2-2	TRBV7-2	CASSPGVELFF
TRBJ1-2	TRBV9	CASSVESGTYGYTF
TRBJ2-7	TRBV6-1	CASSDGEGFGEQYF
TRBJ2-3	TRBV7-9	CASRVIRDGGDTQYF
TRBJ2-3	TRBV5-1	CASSPGLAGPRGTDTQYF
TRBJ1-3	TRBV3-1	CASSQATVTGNTIYF
TRBJ2-1	TRBV14	CASSQDWDVTRNNEQFF
TRBJ2-3	TRBV12-3/TRBV12-4	CASILGARADTQYF